This record covers a single T cell receptor (beta chain). Its specificity is not known. It was with 60 Vbeta and 13 Jbeta primers that the PCR ran. The repertoire was sequenced with immunoSEQ multiplex PCR; TCRdb's copy has only in-frame clones and lacks some. Seen here are under 200,000 clones, about 64% observed once, and the top ten hold approximately 1.5%. These data are taken from a study of cytomegalovirus exposure and HLA in healthy donors. General study points: Earlier findings revealed that most TCR beta V segments proved productive either about 87% or about 30% of the time.

The sequencing input was PBMCs. This TCR was sampled from a man in his forties or fifties in good health and CMV-seronegative.

This chain's CDR3 is CASRLAYNEQFF. The CDR3, as DNA: TGCGCCAGCAGGCTAGCCTACAATGAGCAGTTCTTC. The J gene is TRBJ2-1, the V gene TRBV5-1, with D unclear. The germline V gene encodes CDR1 SGHRS and CDR2 YFSETQ. CDR3 size: 12 residues. V shed 5 bases and J shed 2 bases, with 5 bases lying between them.